This TCR beta chain came from a study of T cell changes during pregnancy in multiple sclerosis. Method: immunoSEQ multiplex PCR; TCRdb's copy keeps in-frame clones and lacks some. The sample has about 70,000 clones; just over 90% are singletons. There are 11 residues in the CDR3. Per the germline V gene, CDR1 is DFQATT and CDR2 is SNEGSKA (reference sequence). V lost 5 bases, J lost 4 bases, and 9 bases lay in between. The origin of this receptor is a female donor in good health, enrolled as a control in a pregnancy study. The chain is built from TRBV20-1 and TRBJ2-7; perhaps TRBD2 as D (6 bases). Sequenced here: peripheral blood, sampled in the second trimester of pregnancy. This CDR3 is CSARDSYEQYF. CDR3 nucleotides: TGCAGTGCTCGGGACTCTTACGAGCAGTACTTC.